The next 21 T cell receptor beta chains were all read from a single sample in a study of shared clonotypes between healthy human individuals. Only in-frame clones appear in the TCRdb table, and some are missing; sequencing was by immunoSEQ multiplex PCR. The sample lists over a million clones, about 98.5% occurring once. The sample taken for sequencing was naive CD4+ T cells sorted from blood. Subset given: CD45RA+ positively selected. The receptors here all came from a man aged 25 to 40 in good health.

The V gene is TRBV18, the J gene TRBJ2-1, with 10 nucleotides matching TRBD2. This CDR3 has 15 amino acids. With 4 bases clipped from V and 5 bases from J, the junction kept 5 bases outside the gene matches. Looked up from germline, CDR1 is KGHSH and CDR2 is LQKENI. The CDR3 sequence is CASSRTSGTNNEQFF. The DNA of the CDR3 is TGTGCCAGCTCACGTACTAGCGGGACCAACAATGAGCAGTTCTTC.

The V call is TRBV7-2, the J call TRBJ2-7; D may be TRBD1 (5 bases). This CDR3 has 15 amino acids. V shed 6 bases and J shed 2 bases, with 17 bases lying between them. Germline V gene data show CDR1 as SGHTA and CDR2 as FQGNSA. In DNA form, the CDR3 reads TGTGCCAGCAGTCGGCAGGGTCAACTAACCTACGAGCAGTACTTC. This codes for CASSRQGQLTYEQYF. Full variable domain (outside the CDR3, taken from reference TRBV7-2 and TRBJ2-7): GAGVSQSPSNKVTEKGKDVELRCDPISGHTALYWYRQSLGQGLEFLIYFQGNSAPDKSGLPSDRFSAERTGGSVSTLTIQRTQQEDSAVYLCASSRQGQLTYEQYFGPGTRLTVT.

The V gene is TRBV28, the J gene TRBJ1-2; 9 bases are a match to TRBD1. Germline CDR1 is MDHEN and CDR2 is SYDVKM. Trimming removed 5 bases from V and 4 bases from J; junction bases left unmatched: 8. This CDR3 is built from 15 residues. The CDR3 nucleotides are TGTGCCAGCAGTCTTCAGACAGGGGGAGGCTATGGCTACACCTTC. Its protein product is CASSLQTGGGYGYTF.

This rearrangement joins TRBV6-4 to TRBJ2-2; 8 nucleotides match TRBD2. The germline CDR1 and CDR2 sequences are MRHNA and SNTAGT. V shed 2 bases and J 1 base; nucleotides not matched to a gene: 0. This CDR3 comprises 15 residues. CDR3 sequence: CASSDGTRNTGELFF. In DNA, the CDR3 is TGTGCCAGCAGTGACGGGACTAGGAACACCGGGGAGCTGTTTTTT.

CDR3 sequence reads: CASSVGTQFLEQYF. The CDR3 DNA reads TGTGCCAGCAGCGTTGGGACCCAGTTTCTCGAGCAGTACTTC. The V gene is TRBV9, the J gene TRBJ2-7, with D possibly being TRBD1 or TRBD2 (5 bases each). Trimming took 2 bases from V and 6 from J, leaving 15 bases between them. CDR3 length: 14 residues. Germline-derived CDR1 and CDR2 are SGDLS and YYNGEE.

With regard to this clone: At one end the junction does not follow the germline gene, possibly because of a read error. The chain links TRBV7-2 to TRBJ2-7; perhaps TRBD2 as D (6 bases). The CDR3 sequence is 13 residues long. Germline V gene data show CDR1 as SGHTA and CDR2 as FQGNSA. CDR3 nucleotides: TGTGTCAGCAGCCGGGAGATAGACCACGAGCAGTACTTC. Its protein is CVSSREIDHEQYF.

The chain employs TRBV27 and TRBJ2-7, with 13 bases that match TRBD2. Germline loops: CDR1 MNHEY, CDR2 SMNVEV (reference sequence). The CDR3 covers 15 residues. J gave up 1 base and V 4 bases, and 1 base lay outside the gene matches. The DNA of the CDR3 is TGTGCCAGCAGTTGGACTAGCGGGAGTTCCTACGAGCAGTACTTC. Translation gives CASSWTSGSSYEQYF.

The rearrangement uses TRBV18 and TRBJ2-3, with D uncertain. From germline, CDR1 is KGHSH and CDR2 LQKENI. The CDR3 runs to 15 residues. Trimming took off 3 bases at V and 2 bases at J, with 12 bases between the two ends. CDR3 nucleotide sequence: TGTGCCAGCTCACCCCTAGGCAAACCCACAGATACGCAGTATTTT. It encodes CASSPLGKPTDTQYF.

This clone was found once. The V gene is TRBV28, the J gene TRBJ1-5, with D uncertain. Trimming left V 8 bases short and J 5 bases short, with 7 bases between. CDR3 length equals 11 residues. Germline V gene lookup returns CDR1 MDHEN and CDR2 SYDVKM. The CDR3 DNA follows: TGTGCCAGCGCTGCGGATCAGCCCCAGCATTTT. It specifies CASAADQPQHF.

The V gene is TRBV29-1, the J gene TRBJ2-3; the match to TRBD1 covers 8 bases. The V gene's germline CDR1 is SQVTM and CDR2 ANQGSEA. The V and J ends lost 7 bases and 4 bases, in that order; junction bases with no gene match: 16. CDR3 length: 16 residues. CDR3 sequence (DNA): TGCAGCGCCCAAGGCGGACAGGGAATAGGAGCAGATACGCAGTATTTT. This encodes CSAQGGQGIGADTQYF.

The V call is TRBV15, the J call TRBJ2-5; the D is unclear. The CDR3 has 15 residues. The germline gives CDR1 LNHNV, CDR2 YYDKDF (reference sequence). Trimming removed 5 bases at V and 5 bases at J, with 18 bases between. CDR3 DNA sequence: TGTGCCACCAGCGGCCGGGCCCCACTGGGGGAGACCCAGTACTTC. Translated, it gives CATSGRAPLGETQYF.

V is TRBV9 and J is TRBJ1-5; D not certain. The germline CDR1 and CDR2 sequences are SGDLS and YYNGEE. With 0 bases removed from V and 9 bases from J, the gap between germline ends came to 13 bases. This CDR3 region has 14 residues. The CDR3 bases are TGTGCCAGCAGCGTAGTTGCGGAGAGCGGGCCCCAGCATTTT. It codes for CASSVVAESGPQHF.

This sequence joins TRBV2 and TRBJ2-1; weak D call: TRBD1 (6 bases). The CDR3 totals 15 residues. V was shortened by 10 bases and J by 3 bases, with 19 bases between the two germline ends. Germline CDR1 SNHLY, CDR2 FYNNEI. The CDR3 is CANIVQGFSYNEQFF. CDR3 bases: TGTGCCAATATCGTACAGGGTTTTAGCTACAATGAGCAGTTCTTC.

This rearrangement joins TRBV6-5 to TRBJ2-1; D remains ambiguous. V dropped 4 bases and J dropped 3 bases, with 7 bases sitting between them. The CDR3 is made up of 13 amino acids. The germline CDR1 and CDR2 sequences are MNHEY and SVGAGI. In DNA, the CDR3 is TGTGCCAGCAGTTGGGATCTCTACAATGAGCAGTTCTTC. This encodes CASSWDLYNEQFF.

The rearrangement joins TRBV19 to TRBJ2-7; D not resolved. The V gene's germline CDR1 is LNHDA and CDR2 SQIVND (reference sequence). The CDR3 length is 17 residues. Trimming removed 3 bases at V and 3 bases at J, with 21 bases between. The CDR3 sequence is CASSMRLLGHRHYEQYF. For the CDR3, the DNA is TGTGCCAGTAGTATGAGATTGCTTGGCCACAGACACTACGAGCAGTACTTC.

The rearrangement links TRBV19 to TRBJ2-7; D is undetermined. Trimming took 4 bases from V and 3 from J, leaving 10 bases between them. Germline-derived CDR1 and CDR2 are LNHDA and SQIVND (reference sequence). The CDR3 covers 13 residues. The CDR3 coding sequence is TGTGCCAGTAGTAGCGAGCTTATCTACGAGCAGTACTTC. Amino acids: CASSSELIYEQYF.

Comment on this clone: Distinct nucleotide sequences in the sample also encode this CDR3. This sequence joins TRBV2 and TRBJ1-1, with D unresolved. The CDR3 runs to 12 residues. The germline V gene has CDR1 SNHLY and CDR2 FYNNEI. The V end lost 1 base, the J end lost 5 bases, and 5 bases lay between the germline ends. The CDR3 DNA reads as TGTGCCAGCAGTGAAGTAGGAACTGAAGCTTTCTTT. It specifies CASSEVGTEAFF.

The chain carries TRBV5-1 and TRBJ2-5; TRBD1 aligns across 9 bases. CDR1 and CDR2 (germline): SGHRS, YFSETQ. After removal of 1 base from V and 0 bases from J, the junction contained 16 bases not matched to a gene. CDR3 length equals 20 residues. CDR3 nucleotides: TGCGCCAGCAGCTTGATACAGGGGGCTAGCTTCACGTGGAACCAAGAGACCCAGTACTTC. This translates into CASSLIQGASFTWNQETQYF. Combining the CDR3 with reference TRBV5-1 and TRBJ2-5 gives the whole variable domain KAGVTQTPRYLIKTRGQQVTLSCSPISGHRSVSWYQQTPGQGLQFLFEYFSETQRNKGNFPGRFSGRQFSNSRSEMNVSTLELGDSALYLCASSLIQGASFTWNQETQYFGPGTRLLVL.

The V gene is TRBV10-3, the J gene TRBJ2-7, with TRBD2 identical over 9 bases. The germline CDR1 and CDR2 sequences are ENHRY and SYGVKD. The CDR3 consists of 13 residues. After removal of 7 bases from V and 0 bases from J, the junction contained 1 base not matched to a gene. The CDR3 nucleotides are TGTGCCATCACTAGCGGGACCTCCTACGAGCAGTACTTC. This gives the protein CAITSGTSYEQYF.

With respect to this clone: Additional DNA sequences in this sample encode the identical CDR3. The CDR3 spells CASSLGTSNEQFF. The CDR3 DNA reads as TGTGCCAGCAGTCTCGGGACTTCGAATGAGCAGTTCTTC. The chain carries TRBV28 and TRBJ2-1; D possibly corresponds to TRBD2 (6 bases). CDR1 is MDHEN and CDR2 is SYDVKM in the germline V gene. V dropped 5 bases and J dropped 7 bases, with 12 bases sitting between them. CDR3 length equals 13 residues.

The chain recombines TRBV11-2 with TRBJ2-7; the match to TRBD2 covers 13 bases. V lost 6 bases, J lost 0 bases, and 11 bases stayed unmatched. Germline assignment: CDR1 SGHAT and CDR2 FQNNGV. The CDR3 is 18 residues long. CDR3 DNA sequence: TGTGCCAGCAGAAACACCGGGACTAGCGGGAAGAGCTCCTACGAGCAGTACTTC. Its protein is CASRNTGTSGKSSYEQYF.